The 23 T cell receptor beta chains listed next were all sequenced from one sample in a study of T cells in tumors after PD-1 blockade. TCRdb's copy holds only in-frame clones and misses some; the assay was immunoSEQ multiplex PCR. Among roughly 20,000 clones listed, 81% were seen once. Sequencing was performed on PBMCs, taken after anti-PD-1 therapy. These receptors all stem from a human donor with advanced basal cell or squamous cell carcinoma (not recorded which).

V and J are TRBV4-1 and TRBJ2-7; D unresolved. The germline V and J ends were trimmed by 1 base and 7 bases, with 11 bases remaining between them. The CDR3 is made up of 13 amino acids. CDR1 is MGHRA and CDR2 is YSYEKL in the germline V gene. The CDR3 nucleotides are TGCGCCAGCAGCCAAGGACTCTTCCTTGAGCAGTACTTC. Its translation: CASSQGLFLEQYF.

The chain joins TRBV7-8 to TRBJ1-1; perhaps TRBD1 as D (6 bases). The CDR3 is 15 amino acids. The V gene lost 5 bases and the J gene lost 4 bases, with 17 bases spanning the gap. CDR1 is SGHVS, CDR2 FQNEAQ, per germline. CDR3 nucleotides: TGTGCCAGCAGCCGAGGGGGAACGGGTGGCACTGAAGCTTTCTTT. As protein: CASSRGGTGGTEAFF. The complete variable domain, with remaining parts taken from reference TRBV7-8 and TRBJ1-1, reads GAGVSQSPRYKVAKRGQDVALRCDPISGHVSLFWYQQALGQGPEFLTYFQNEAQLDKSGLPSDRFFAERPEGSVSTLKIQRTQQEDSAVYLCASSRGGTGGTEAFFGQGTRLTVV.

J is TRBJ2-5 and V is TRBV7-3, with D unclear. V lost 5 bases and J 2 bases, leaving 9 bases between the germline ends. CDR3 length: 13 amino acids. Per the germline V gene, CDR1 is SGHTA and CDR2 is FQGTGA. The CDR3 is CASSPGGQETQYF. The DNA for the CDR3 is TGTGCCAGCAGCCCAGGTGGGCAAGAGACCCAGTACTTC.

The CDR3 loop reads CASSVEGGPEGLKPQHF. The CDR3 DNA sequence: TGTGCCAGCAGCGTAGAAGGGGGCCCGGAAGGGTTAAAGCCCCAGCATTTT. The chain links TRBV9 to TRBJ1-5; 7 positions match TRBD1. Trimming at V came to 0 bases and at J to 8 bases, leaving 14 bases not matched to a gene. Germline V gene lookup returns CDR1 SGDLS and CDR2 YYNGEE. This CDR3 is built from 17 residues.

This sequence joins TRBV6-5 and TRBJ2-7, with no clear D. The CDR3 extends over 14 amino acids. The germline gives CDR1 MNHEY, CDR2 SVGAGI. Trimming cost V 2 bases and J 2 bases, with 10 bases left between them. CDR3 protein: CASSYASSAYEQYF. The CDR3 nucleotides read TGTGCCAGCAGTTACGCTTCAAGTGCCTACGAGCAGTACTTC.

The chain uses TRBV24-1 and TRBJ2-5; D is possibly TRBD1 or TRBD2 (6 bases each). Per the germline V gene, CDR1 is KGHDR and CDR2 is SFDVKD. The CDR3 has 16 amino acids. Trimming took 3 bases from V and 3 from J, leaving 16 bases between them. The CDR3 DNA sequence: TGTGCCACCAGTGATGGTCGAATAAGGGGGGAAGAGACCCAGTACTTC. It translates to CATSDGRIRGEETQYF.

This chain joins TRBV4-1 and TRBJ2-1; 9 bases match TRBD2. Germline V gene lookup returns CDR1 MGHRA and CDR2 YSYEKL. J lost 7 bases, V lost 4 bases, and 20 bases had no gene match. The CDR3 is 19 amino acids. CDR3 amino acids: CASSPSSRGGGASNNEQFF. For the CDR3, the DNA is TGCGCCAGCAGCCCCTCAAGTAGAGGCGGGGGGGCCAGTAATAATGAGCAGTTCTTC.

There are a few counts of this clone. This chain connects TRBV28 to TRBJ2-5; D unclear. The CDR3 has 15 amino acids. The V gene lost 5 bases and the J gene lost 5 bases, with 18 bases spanning the gap. Germline CDR1 is MDHEN and CDR2 is SYDVKM. The DNA of the CDR3 is TGTGCCAGCAGTCCTCTCGTAGAGAGTAAGGAGACCCAGTACTTC. Protein product: CASSPLVESKETQYF.

The rearrangement links TRBV19 to TRBJ1-5; a possible D gene is TRBD1 (5 bases). Germline V CDR1 and CDR2: LNHDA, SQIVND (reference sequence). Trimming removed 3 bases at V and 7 bases at J, with 16 bases between. CDR3 length: 15 residues. The CDR3 loop reads CASSILTGEHQPQHF. As DNA, the CDR3 is TGTGCCAGTAGTATCCTAACGGGGGAGCACCAGCCCCAGCATTTT.

The chain uses TRBV2 and TRBJ1-5; D ambiguous. V dropped 1 base and J dropped 3 bases, with 10 bases sitting between them. This CDR3 has 15 residues. The germline V gene encodes CDR1 SNHLY and CDR2 FYNNEI. CDR3 DNA: TGTGCCAGCAGTGAAGACGCCGGGTACAATCAGCCCCAGCATTTT. Its protein is CASSEDAGYNQPQHF.

The chain is built from TRBV5-1 and TRBJ2-3, with TRBD2 identical over 8 bases. CDR1 is SGHRS, CDR2 YFSETQ, per germline. V was pared by 6 bases and J by 7 bases, with 16 bases of the junction left unmatched. CDR3 length: 16 residues. CDR3: CASTPDGGDGANTQYF. In nucleotides, the CDR3 is TGCGCCAGCACCCCGGACGGGGGGGATGGGGCGAATACGCAGTATTTT. Complete variable domain (other parts from reference TRBV5-1 and TRBJ2-3): KAGVTQTPRYLIKTRGQQVTLSCSPISGHRSVSWYQQTPGQGLQFLFEYFSETQRNKGNFPGRFSGRQFSNSRSEMNVSTLELGDSALYLCASTPDGGDGANTQYFGPGTRLTVL.

This chain uses TRBV6-6 with TRBJ2-3, with D tentatively TRBD2 (7 bases). V was clipped by 5 bases and J by 3 bases, with 15 bases between them. Germline CDR1 reads MNHNY; CDR2 reads SVGAGI (reference sequence). CDR3 size: 15 residues. This CDR3 is CASSPGRGATDTQYF. CDR3 nucleotides: TGTGCCAGCAGTCCGGGGAGGGGGGCGACAGATACGCAGTATTTT.

The chain links TRBV7-2 to TRBJ2-3; perhaps TRBD1 as D (5 bases). This CDR3 has 12 amino acids. Germline V gives CDR1 SGHTA, CDR2 FQGNSA. V was cut by 5 bases and J by 11 bases, with 14 bases left in between. DNA for the CDR3: TGTGCCAGCAGCGAAGGGGCCCCCAGGCAGTATTTT. This translates into CASSEGAPRQYF.

The chain is built from TRBV5-6 and TRBJ2-5; TRBD2 agrees at 12 bases. Per the germline V gene, CDR1 is SGHDT and CDR2 is YYEEEE. This CDR3 is 16 amino acids long. V was clipped by 4 bases and J by 5 bases; unmatched bases: 9. The CDR3 DNA follows: TGTGCCAGCAGCCAACCGCCGACTAGCGGGAGCGAGACCCAGTACTTC. Protein sequence: CASSQPPTSGSETQYF.

The chain links TRBV5-6 to TRBJ2-5; D remains unclear. Trimming took 1 base from V and 4 from J, leaving 5 bases between them. CDR1 and CDR2 from the germline V gene are SGHDT and YYEEEE. The CDR3 is made up of 12 amino acids. The CDR3 region is CASSLFLETQYF. The CDR3 nucleotides are TGTGCCAGCAGCTTGTTTTTAGAGACCCAGTACTTC.

This CDR3 reads CASRPWGPGSSGANVLTF. CDR3 nucleotide sequence: TGTGCCAGCAGGCCCTGGGGGCCCGGTAGCTCTGGGGCCAACGTCCTGACTTTC. The rearrangement joins TRBV25-1 to TRBJ2-6; perhaps TRBD1 as D (6 bases). The CDR3 covers 18 residues. Germline CDR1 MGHDK, CDR2 SYGVNS. V shed 6 bases and J shed 0 bases, with 18 bases lying between them.

Regarding this clone: An end of the junction differs from the germline gene, which may be a read error. V gene TRBV29-1 combines with J gene TRBJ2-5; D is uncertain. Germline CDR1 SQVTM, CDR2 ANQGSEA. The length of the CDR3 is 14 residues. Written as DNA, the CDR3 is TGCAGCGCTGAAGGGTCCTTAGACCAAGAGACCCAGTACTTC. This translates into CSAEGSLDQETQYF.

The chain has TRBV14 and TRBJ1-2, with D tentatively TRBD1 (6 bases). V lost 4 bases and J lost 0, with 15 bases in between. Germline CDR1 SGHDN, CDR2 FVKESK. This CDR3 region has 16 residues. The CDR3 nucleotides are TGTGCCAGCAGCCCTATCGGACAGCTAACTAACTATGGCTACACCTTC. Its protein is CASSPIGQLTNYGYTF.

This clone was observed a handful of times. The rearrangement links TRBV6-1 to TRBJ2-1, with D perhaps assigned TRBD1 or TRBD2 (5 bases each). Germline loops: CDR1 MNHNS, CDR2 SASEGT. Trimming left V 4 bases short and J 1 base short, with 14 bases between. The length of the CDR3 is 16 residues. The CDR3 region has the DNA TGTGCCAGCAGTGGCTTGAGGGGATCGTCCTACAATGAGCAGTTCTTC. Its protein product is CASSGLRGSSYNEQFF.

Only one count was recorded for this clone. The chain employs TRBV5-1 and TRBJ2-3; 14 bases are shared with TRBD2. This CDR3 has 19 amino acids. After removal of 1 base from V and 4 bases from J, the junction contained 11 bases not matched to a gene. Germline CDR1 reads SGHRS; CDR2 reads YFSETQ. CDR3 bases: TGCGCCAGCAGCTTGTCCCCCCTTCCGGGACTAGCGGGGGCAGATACGCAGTATTTT. Translation gives CASSLSPLPGLAGADTQYF. Complete variable domain (other parts from reference TRBV5-1 and TRBJ2-3): KAGVTQTPRYLIKTRGQQVTLSCSPISGHRSVSWYQQTPGQGLQFLFEYFSETQRNKGNFPGRFSGRQFSNSRSEMNVSTLELGDSALYLCASSLSPLPGLAGADTQYFGPGTRLTVL.

V gene TRBV5-6 combines with J gene TRBJ2-1, with D unresolved. Per germline, CDR1 SGHDT and CDR2 YYEEEE. This CDR3 comprises 13 residues. V was pared by 4 bases and J by 8 bases, with 13 bases between. CDR3 coding DNA: TGTGCCAGCAGCCTCACCACACTACATGAGCAGTTCTTC. Its translation is CASSLTTLHEQFF.

The rearrangement uses TRBV7-3 and TRBJ1-1, with D unclear. This CDR3 spans 14 amino acids. Trimming pared 2 bases from V and 4 bases from J, leaving 11 bases between. Germline V gene data show CDR1 as SGHTA and CDR2 as FQGTGA. CDR3 coding DNA: TGTGCCAGCAGCTTAGATAGTTGGGGCACTGAAGCTTTCTTT. Its translation is CASSLDSWGTEAFF.

The chain recombines TRBV18 with TRBJ2-5, with D perhaps matching TRBD1 or TRBD2 (5 bases each). The CDR3 is made up of 15 amino acids. The V gene's germline CDR1 is KGHSH and CDR2 LQKENI. With 3 bases removed from V and 4 bases from J, the gap between germline ends came to 15 bases. CDR3 coding DNA: TGTGCCAGCTCACCCCTGGCCAGGGACGGAGAGACCCAGTACTTC. Encoded protein: CASSPLARDGETQYF.